The clone carrying this T cell receptor beta chain was seen just once. What it recognizes is unknown. Using RNA template, CDR3s of TCR alpha and beta were amplified with iRepertoire arm-PCR. One-step reverse transcription and amplification started from approximately 100-400 ng of tissue mRNA or PBMC total RNA. One entry per CDR3 protein, called by TCRdb with MiXCR from the multiplex PCR reads. The table lists over 100,000 distinct CDR3 sequences, 20% to 25% of them singletons. The CDR3 length is 14 residues. J lost 9 bases, V lost 5 bases, and 6 bases had no gene match. Germline CDR1 and CDR2: DFQATT and SNEGSKA (reference sequence). The sample belongs to a study of glioma-infiltrating T cells. Study results and caveats: Tissue-blood divergence was below expectation in non-neoplastic patients, above in gliomas. Very few CDR3 sequences were shared between tissue and blood.

Sequenced sample: glioma tissue, nonneoplastic brain tissue, or PBMCs (not recorded which). This receptor was obtained from a human donor with low-grade glioma or glioblastoma, undergoing nonglioma brain surgery, or in good health (not recorded which). This rearrangement joins TRBV20-1 to TRBJ2-1; TRBD2 matches 14 bases. The CDR3, as DNA: TGCAGTGCTCCCGGACTAGCGGGAGGAGTTGAGCAGTTCTTC. Its protein product is CSAPGLAGGVEQFF.